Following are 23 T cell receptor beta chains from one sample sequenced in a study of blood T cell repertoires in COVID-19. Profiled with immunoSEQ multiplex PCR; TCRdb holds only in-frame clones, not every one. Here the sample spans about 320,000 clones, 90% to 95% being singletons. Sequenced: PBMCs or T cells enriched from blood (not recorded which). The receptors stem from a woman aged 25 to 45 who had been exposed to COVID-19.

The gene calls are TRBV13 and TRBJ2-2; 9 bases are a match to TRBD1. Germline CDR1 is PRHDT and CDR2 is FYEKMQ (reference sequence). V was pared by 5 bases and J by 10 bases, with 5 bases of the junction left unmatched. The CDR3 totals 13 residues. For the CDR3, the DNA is TGTGCCAGCAGCCGGACAGGGGTGAAGGAGCTGTTTTTT. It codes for CASSRTGVKELFF.

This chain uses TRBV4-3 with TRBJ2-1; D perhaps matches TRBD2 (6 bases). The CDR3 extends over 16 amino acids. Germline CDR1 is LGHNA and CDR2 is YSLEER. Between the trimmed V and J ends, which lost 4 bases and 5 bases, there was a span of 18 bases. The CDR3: CASSRAGRTTHNEQFF. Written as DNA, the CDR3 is TGCGCCAGCAGCCGGGCCGGCAGGACTACACACAATGAGCAGTTCTTC.

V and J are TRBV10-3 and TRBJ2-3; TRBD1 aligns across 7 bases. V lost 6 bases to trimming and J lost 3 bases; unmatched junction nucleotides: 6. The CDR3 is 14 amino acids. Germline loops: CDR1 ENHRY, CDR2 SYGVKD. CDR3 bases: TGTGCCATCAGGAGGGGGCCCCCGACAGATACGCAGTATTTT. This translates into CAIRRGPPTDTQYF.

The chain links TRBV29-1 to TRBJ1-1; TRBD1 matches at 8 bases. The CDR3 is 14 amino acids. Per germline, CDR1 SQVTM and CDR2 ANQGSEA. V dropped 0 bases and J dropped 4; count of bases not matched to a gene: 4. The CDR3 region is CSVEDNRGGTEAFF. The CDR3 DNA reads TGCAGCGTTGAAGATAACAGGGGGGGCACTGAAGCTTTCTTT. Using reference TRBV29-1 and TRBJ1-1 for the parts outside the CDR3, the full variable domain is SAVISQKPSRDICQRGTSLTIQCQVDSQVTMMFWYRQQPGQSLTLIATANQGSEATYESGFVIDKFPISRPNLTFSTLTVSNMSPEDSSIYLCSVEDNRGGTEAFFGQGTRLTVV.

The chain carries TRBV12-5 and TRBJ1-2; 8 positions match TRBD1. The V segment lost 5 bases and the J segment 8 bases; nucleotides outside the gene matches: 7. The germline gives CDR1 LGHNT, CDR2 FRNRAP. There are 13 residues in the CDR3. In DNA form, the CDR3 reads TGTGCTAGTGGTAAGGACAGGGTCAAAGGCTACACCTTC. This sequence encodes CASGKDRVKGYTF. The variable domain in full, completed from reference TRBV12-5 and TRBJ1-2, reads DARVTQTPRHKVTEMGQEVTMRCQPILGHNTVFWYRQTMMQGLELLAYFRNRAPLDDSGMPKDRFSAEMPDATLATLKIQPSEPRDSAVYFCASGKDRVKGYTFGSGTRLTVV.

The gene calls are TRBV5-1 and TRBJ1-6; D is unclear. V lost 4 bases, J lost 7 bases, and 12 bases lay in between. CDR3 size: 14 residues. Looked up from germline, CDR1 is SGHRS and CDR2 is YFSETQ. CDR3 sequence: CASSPSSGNSPLHF. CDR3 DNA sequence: TGCGCCAGCAGCCCTTCTTCGGGAAATTCACCCCTCCACTTT.

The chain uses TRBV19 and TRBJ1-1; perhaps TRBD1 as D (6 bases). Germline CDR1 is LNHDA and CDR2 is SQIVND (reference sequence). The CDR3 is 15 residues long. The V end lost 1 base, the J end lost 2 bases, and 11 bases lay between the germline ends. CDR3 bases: TGTGCCAGTAGTATAGGAACAGGGAGAAACACTGAAGCTTTCTTT. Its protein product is CASSIGTGRNTEAFF.

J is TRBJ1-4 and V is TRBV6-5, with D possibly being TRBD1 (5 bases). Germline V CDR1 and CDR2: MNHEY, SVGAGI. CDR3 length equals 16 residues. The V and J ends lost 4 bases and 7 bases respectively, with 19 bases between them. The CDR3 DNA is TGTGCCAGCAGTTCCAGGCACGGGGCCGGGGGTGAAAAACTGTTTTTT. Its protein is CASSSRHGAGGEKLFF.

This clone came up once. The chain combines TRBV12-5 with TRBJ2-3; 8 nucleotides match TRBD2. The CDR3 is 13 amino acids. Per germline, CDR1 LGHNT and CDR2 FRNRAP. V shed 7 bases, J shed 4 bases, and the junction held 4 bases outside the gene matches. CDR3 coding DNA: TGTGCTAGTGTCCGGGGGGGATCAGATACGCAGTATTTT. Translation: CASVRGGSDTQYF.

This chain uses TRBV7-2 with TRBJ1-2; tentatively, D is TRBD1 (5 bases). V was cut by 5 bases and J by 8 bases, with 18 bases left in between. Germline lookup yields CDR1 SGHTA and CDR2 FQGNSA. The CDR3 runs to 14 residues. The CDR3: CASSPRQGRAGYTF. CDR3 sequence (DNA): TGTGCCAGCAGCCCCCGCCAGGGCAGGGCGGGCTACACCTTC.

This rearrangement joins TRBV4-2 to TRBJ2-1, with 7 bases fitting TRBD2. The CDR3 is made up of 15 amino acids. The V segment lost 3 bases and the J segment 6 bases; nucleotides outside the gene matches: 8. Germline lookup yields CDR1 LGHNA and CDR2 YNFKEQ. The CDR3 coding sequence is TGTGCCAGCAGCCACGCAAGCGGGACCCCCAATGAGCAGTTCTTC. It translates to CASSHASGTPNEQFF.

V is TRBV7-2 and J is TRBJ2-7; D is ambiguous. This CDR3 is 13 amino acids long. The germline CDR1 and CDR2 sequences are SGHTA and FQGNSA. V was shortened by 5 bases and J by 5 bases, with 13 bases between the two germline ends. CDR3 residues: CASSPGTSDEQYF. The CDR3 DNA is TGTGCCAGCAGCCCAGGAACATCGGACGAGCAGTACTTC.

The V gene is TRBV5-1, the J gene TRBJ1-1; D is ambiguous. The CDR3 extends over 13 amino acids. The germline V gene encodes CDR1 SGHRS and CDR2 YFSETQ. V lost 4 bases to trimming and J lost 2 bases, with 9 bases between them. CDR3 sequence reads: CASSITRNTEAFF. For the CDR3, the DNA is TGCGCCAGCAGCATTACAAGAAACACTGAAGCTTTCTTT. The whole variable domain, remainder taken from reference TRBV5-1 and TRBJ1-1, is KAGVTQTPRYLIKTRGQQVTLSCSPISGHRSVSWYQQTPGQGLQFLFEYFSETQRNKGNFPGRFSGRQFSNSRSEMNVSTLELGDSALYLCASSITRNTEAFFGQGTRLTVV.

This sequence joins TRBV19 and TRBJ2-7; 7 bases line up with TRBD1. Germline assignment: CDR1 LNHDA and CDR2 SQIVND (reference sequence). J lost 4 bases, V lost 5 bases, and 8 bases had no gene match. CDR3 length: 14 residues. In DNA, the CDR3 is TGTGCCAGTAGTCCACAGGGGACGAGGTACGAGCAGTACTTC. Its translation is CASSPQGTRYEQYF.

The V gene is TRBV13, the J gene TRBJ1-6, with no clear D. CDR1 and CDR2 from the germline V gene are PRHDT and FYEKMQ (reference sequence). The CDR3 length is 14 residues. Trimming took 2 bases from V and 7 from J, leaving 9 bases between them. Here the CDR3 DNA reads TGTGCCAGCAGCTTAATGACAATGAATTCACCCCTCCACTTT. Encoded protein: CASSLMTMNSPLHF.

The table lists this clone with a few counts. DNA of the CDR3: TGTGCCAGCAGCTTAGACAGGGTCACAGATACGCAGTATTTT. Protein product: CASSLDRVTDTQYF. The chain joins TRBV11-1 to TRBJ2-3; TRBD1 is a possible D gene (6 bases). This CDR3 has 14 amino acids. Trimming took off 1 base at V and 2 bases at J, with 7 bases between the two ends. The germline V gene encodes CDR1 SGHAT and CDR2 FQDESV (reference sequence). Drawing the rest from reference TRBV11-1 and TRBJ2-3, the complete variable domain is EAEVAQSPRYKITEKSQAVAFWCDPISGHATLYWYRQILGQGPELLVQFQDESVVDDSQLPKDRFSAERLKGVDSTLKIQPAELGDSAMYLCASSLDRVTDTQYFGPGTRLTVL.

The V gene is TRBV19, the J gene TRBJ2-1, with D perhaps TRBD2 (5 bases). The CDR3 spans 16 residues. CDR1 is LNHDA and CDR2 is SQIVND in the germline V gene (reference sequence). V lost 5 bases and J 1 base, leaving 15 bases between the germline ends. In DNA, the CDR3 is TGTGCCAGTAGTTTTCTACCTAGCCCTTCCTACAATGAGCAGTTCTTC. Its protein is CASSFLPSPSYNEQFF.

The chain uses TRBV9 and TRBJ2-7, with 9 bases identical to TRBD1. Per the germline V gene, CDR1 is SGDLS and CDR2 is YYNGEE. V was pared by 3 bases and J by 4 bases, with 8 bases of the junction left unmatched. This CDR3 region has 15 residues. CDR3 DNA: TGTGCCAGCAGCGCCGGGACAGGGAGATTTTACGAGCAGTACTTC. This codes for CASSAGTGRFYEQYF. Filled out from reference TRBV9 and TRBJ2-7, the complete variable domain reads DSGVTQTPKHLITATGQRVTLRCSPRSGDLSVYWYQQSLDQGLQFLIQYYNGEERAKGNILERFSAQQFPDLHSELNLSSLELGDSALYFCASSAGTGRFYEQYFGPGTRLTVT.

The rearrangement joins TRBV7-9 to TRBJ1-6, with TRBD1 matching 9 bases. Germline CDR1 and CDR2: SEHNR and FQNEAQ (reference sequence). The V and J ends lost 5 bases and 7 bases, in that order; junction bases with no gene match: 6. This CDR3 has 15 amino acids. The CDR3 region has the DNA TGTGCCAGCAGCCTACAGGGGGCGAAAAATTCACCCCTCCACTTT. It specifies CASSLQGAKNSPLHF.

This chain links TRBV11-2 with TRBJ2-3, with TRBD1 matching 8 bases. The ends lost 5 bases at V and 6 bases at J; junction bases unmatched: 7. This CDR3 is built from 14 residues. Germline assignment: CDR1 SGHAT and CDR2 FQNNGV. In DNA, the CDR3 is TGTGCCAGCAGCCTGACAGGGGCTCCCGATACGCAGTATTTT. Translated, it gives CASSLTGAPDTQYF.

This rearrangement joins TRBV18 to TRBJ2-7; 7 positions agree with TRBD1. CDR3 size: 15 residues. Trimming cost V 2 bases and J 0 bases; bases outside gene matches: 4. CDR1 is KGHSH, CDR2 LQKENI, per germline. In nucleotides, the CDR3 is TGTGCCAGCTCACCAGGGACAGTCTTCTCCTACGAGCAGTACTTC. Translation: CASSPGTVFSYEQYF.

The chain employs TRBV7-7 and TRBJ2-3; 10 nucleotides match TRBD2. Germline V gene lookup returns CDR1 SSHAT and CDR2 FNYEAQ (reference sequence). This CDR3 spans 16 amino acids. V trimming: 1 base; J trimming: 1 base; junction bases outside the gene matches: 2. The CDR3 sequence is CASSLGLAGGTDTQYF. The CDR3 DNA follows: TGTGCCAGCAGCTTAGGGCTAGCGGGGGGCACAGATACGCAGTATTTT.

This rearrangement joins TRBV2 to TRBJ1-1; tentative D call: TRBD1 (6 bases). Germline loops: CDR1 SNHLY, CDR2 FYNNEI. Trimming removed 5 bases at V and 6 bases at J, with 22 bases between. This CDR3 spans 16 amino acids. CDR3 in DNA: TGTGCCAGCAGTTCTGACCAGGGGCTGGCTGGCGCTGAAGCTTTCTTT. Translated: CASSSDQGLAGAEAFF.